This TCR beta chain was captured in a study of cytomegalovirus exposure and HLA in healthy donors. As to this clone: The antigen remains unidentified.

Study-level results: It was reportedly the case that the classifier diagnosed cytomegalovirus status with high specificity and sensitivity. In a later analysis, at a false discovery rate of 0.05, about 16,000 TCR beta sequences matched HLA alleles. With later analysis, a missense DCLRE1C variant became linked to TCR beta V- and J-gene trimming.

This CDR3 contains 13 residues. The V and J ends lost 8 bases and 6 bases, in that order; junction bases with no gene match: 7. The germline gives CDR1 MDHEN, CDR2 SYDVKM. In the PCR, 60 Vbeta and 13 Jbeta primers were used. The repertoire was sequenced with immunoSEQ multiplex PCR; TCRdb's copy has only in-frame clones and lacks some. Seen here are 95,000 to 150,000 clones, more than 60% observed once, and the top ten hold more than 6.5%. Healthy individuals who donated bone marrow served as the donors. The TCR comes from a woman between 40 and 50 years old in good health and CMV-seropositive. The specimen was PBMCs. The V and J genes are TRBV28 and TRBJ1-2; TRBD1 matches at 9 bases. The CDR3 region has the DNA TGTGCCAGCGTCGGGACAGGGCGGCATGGCTACACCTTC. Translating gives CASVGTGRHGYTF.